Described below is a single TCR beta chain sequence and its context. V was pared by 5 bases and J by 2 bases, with 3 bases of the junction left unmatched. Germline V gives CDR1 MGHDK, CDR2 SYGVNS. The length of the CDR3 is 15 residues. Data came from immunoSEQ multiplex PCR; TCRdb stores just in-frame clones and leaves some out. This table has about 79,000 clones, around 93% appearing once. This sample was included in a study of T cell changes during pregnancy in multiple sclerosis. V gene TRBV25-1 combines with J gene TRBJ2-6, with 7 positions matching TRBD1. The source of this sequence is a female donor in good health, enrolled as a control in a pregnancy study. Sequenced here: peripheral blood, sampled in the second trimester of pregnancy. DNA of the CDR3: TGTGCCAGCAGTTCCGACAGGGCTGGGGCCAACGTCCTGACTTTC. It yields the protein CASSSDRAGANVLTF.